This paragraph covers one TCR beta chain sequence. Antigen specificity is unknown. This entry comes from a study of vaccination effects on CD4 cells after COVID-19. Broader study findings: Vaccine-induced clones in healthy vaccinees cross-reacted with common cold coronaviruses in only 1 of 255 cases.

Sequencing followed a ViraFEST assay step that expanded antigen-specific CD4+ T cells with viral peptide pools. Investigators separated out CD4+ T cells once less than 11 days of culture had passed. All study participants received two doses of BNT162b2 or mRNA-1273 vaccine. Vaccinees lacked prior SARS-CoV-2 infection and tested negative for nucleocapsid antibodies. In culture with 8 to 10 IU/ml IL-2 and 9 to 10 ug/ml peptides, PBMC were grown at roughly 2 million per well. Half of the medium was exchanged for IL-2 medium on both days 3 and 7. Profiled with immunoSEQ multiplex PCR; TCRdb holds only in-frame clones, not every one. In the table there are about 29,000 clones, roughly 68% of which are singletons. The germline V and J ends were trimmed by 1 base and 9 bases, with 5 bases remaining between them. The CDR3 loop spans 12 amino acids. From germline, CDR1 is SGHDT and CDR2 YYEEEE.

Sequencing used CD4+ T cells from PBMCs cultured with HCoV-OC43 spike peptides, obtained after COVID-19 vaccination. As for subset: HCoV-OC43 spike overlapping peptide pool stimulation. This chain joins TRBV5-6 and TRBJ1-6; no firm D call. This clonotype was obtained from a human donor who received a COVID-19 vaccine. The CDR3 spells CASSLNISPLHF. Written as DNA, the CDR3 is TGTGCCAGCAGCTTGAATATTTCACCCCTCCACTTT.